The T cell receptor beta chain described here comes from a study of PD-L1 blockade in urothelial cancer. Overall study: Males with urothelial cancer arising in the bladder constituted most of the roughly 30 patients. Timepoints chosen for blood analysis were 3 weeks (second dose) and 6 weeks after treatment start.

Stated time point: pretreatment peripheral blood. Clones were sequenced by immunoSEQ multiplex PCR, and TCRdb holds only the in-frame ones, with some missing. The profile shows roughly 50,000 clones, around 88% of them singletons. The receptor was isolated from a woman aged 60 to 75 with urothelial cancer. The sample in question was PBMCs, obtained around atezolizumab (anti-PD-L1) treatment.

CDR3 loop: CASSYEGGPIYEQYF. The CDR3 DNA reads as TGTGCCAGCAGTTACGAGGGAGGGCCTATCTACGAGCAGTACTTC. The gene calls are TRBV6-5 and TRBJ2-7; 7 bases line up with TRBD2. CDR1 is MNHEY and CDR2 is SVGAGI in the germline V gene. CDR3 size: 15 residues. V shed 2 bases, J shed 3 bases, and the junction held 7 bases outside the gene matches.